The 17 T cell receptor beta chains below were found in one sample sequenced in a study of neurological immune-mediated disorders. Via MiXCR, TCRdb re-called the 5' RACE reads, giving one row per CDR3 protein. The table records around 62,000 distinct CDR3 sequences, around 4% of them present only once. The sample consisted of PBMCs. Receptor source: a man in his forties or fifties with multiple sclerosis.

The chain employs TRBV20-1 and TRBJ2-3, with TRBD2 matching 9 bases. Trimming at V came to 1 base and at J to 0 bases, leaving 5 bases not matched to a gene. Germline lookup yields CDR1 DFQATT and CDR2 SNEGSKA (reference sequence). This CDR3 has 16 amino acids. The CDR3 sequence: CSARGGTSKSTDTQYF. The CDR3 region has the DNA TGCAGTGCTAGAGGCGGGACTAGCAAAAGCACAGATACGCAGTATTTT.

Many counts were recorded for this clonotype. CDR3 in DNA: TGCAGCGTTGTTACTAGCGGAAAGACAGATACGCAGTATTTT. It specifies CSVVTSGKTDTQYF. The rearrangement joins TRBV29-1 to TRBJ2-3, with 8 bases identical to TRBD2. Germline V gene lookup returns CDR1 SQVTM and CDR2 ANQGSEA. The CDR3 length is 14 residues. Trimming removed 4 bases from V and 3 bases from J; junction bases left unmatched: 6.

This clonotype was recorded at least ten times. V and J are TRBV5-1 and TRBJ1-5, with TRBD1 identical over 10 bases. J lost 6 bases, V lost 0 bases, and 3 bases had no gene match. In germline, CDR1 is SGHRS, CDR2 YFSETQ. The CDR3 covers 15 residues. For the CDR3, the DNA is TGCGCCAGCAGCTTGGGACAGGGGGCAAGTCAGCCCCAGCATTTT. It translates to CASSLGQGASQPQHF.

The chain links TRBV28 to TRBJ2-7, with 7 nucleotides matching TRBD1. Germline V gene lookup returns CDR1 MDHEN and CDR2 SYDVKM. The CDR3 consists of 15 residues. The V gene end was trimmed by 4 bases and the J gene end by 7 bases; junction bases not matched to a gene: 13. The CDR3 loop is CASSYPGKGAKEQYV. The CDR3 bases are TGTGCCAGCAGTTATCCTGGAAAGGGGGCTAAAGAGCAGTACGTC.

This clonotype was seen more than once but under ten times. As DNA, the CDR3 is TGCGCCAGCAGCTCCCCTACTTTAAGGACAGGGTCCTACAATGAGCAGTTCTTC. Translating it yields CASSSPTLRTGSYNEQFF. This chain connects TRBV10-2 to TRBJ2-1; TRBD1 aligns across 8 bases. Germline V gene sequence: CDR1 WSHSY, CDR2 SAAADI. The CDR3 runs 18 residues. The J segment lost 1 base and the V segment lost 6 bases, leaving 14 bases of the junction unmatched.

This clonotype was detected ten times or more. The gene calls are TRBV12-3 or TRBV12-4 and TRBJ2-2; D gene ambiguous. Trimming removed 4 bases from V and 3 bases from J, with 12 bases in between. The CDR3 length is 15 residues. This chain's CDR3 is CASSSPDGDTGELFF. CDR3 DNA sequence: TGTGCCAGCAGTTCCCCGGACGGAGACACCGGGGAGCTGTTTTTT.

The sample holds many counts of this clonotype. The chain employs TRBV2 and TRBJ2-7; D is unresolved. CDR1 is SNHLY, CDR2 FYNNEI, per germline. V gave up 6 bases and J gave up 3 bases, with 12 bases separating them. The CDR3 length is 13 residues. The CDR3 here is CASRKGEVYEQYF. The CDR3 DNA follows: TGTGCCAGCAGAAAAGGAGAAGTCTACGAGCAGTACTTC.

There are many counts of this clonotype. This sequence joins TRBV7-9 and TRBJ2-1, with 8 bases that match TRBD2. Germline assignment: CDR1 SEHNR and CDR2 FQNEAQ (reference sequence). Germline trimming cut 1 base from V and 15 bases from J; bases unmatched to any gene: 8. The CDR3 runs to 13 residues. CDR3 coding DNA: TGTGCCAGCAGCTTAGTCCCAGCGGGGGCCCCGTTCTTC. Protein: CASSLVPAGAPFF. Full variable domain (rest looked up from reference TRBV7-9 and TRBJ2-1): DTGVSQNPRHKITKRGQNVTFRCDPISEHNRLYWYRQTLGQGPEFLTYFQNEAQLEKSRLLSDRFSAERPKGSFSTLEIQRTEQGDSAMYLCASSLVPAGAPFFGPGTRLTVL.

This clonotype was recorded at least ten times. The chain is built from TRBV6-5 and TRBJ2-1, with D perhaps matching TRBD2 (5 bases). Trimming stripped 4 bases from V and 8 bases from J, with 12 bases between. Germline lookup yields CDR1 MNHEY and CDR2 SVGAGI. The CDR3 extends over 13 amino acids. The CDR3 is CASSSSGLYEQFF. CDR3 sequence (DNA): TGTGCCAGCAGTTCCAGCGGTTTATATGAGCAGTTCTTC.

The chain combines TRBV20-1 with TRBJ2-5, with 11 positions matching TRBD2. The CDR3 totals 15 residues. CDR1 and CDR2 from the germline V gene are DFQATT and SNEGSKA (reference sequence). The ends lost 4 bases at V and 1 base at J; junction bases unmatched: 5. The CDR3 sequence is CSAMPGTSGQETQYF. In DNA form, the CDR3 reads TGCAGTGCTATGCCCGGGACTAGCGGCCAAGAGACCCAGTACTTC.

This clonotype has a count of ten or more. The chain is built from TRBV7-8 and TRBJ2-1; 12 positions match TRBD2. V shed 2 bases and J 8 bases; nucleotides not matched to a gene: 4. The germline V gene encodes CDR1 SGHVS and CDR2 FQNEAQ. The length of the CDR3 is 15 residues. The CDR3 sequence: CASSLSGLAGYEQFF. The DNA of the CDR3 is TGTGCCAGCAGCTTATCCGGACTAGCGGGGTATGAGCAGTTCTTC.

This clonotype was detected many times. The chain uses TRBV20-1 and TRBJ2-5; perhaps TRBD2 as D (6 bases). The germline V gene has CDR1 DFQATT and CDR2 SNEGSKA (reference sequence). CDR3 length: 15 amino acids. Trimming stripped 1 base from V and 5 bases from J, with 17 bases between. DNA of the CDR3: TGCAGTGCTAGAGCAAGCGGGCCGGGGTTGGAGACCCAGTACTTC. Translated, it gives CSARASGPGLETQYF.

This clonotype was detected many times. This sequence joins TRBV4-1 and TRBJ1-2; 9 nucleotides agree with TRBD1. The CDR3 has 15 residues. CDR1 is MGHRA and CDR2 is YSYEKL in the germline V gene. With V trimmed by 4 bases and J by 3 bases, 6 bases remained unmatched. The CDR3 sequence is CASSLDWTGDYGYTF. CDR3 nucleotide sequence: TGCGCCAGCAGCCTTGATTGGACAGGGGACTATGGCTACACCTTC.

Many counts were recorded for this clonotype. The chain uses TRBV5-4 and TRBJ1-2; 8 bases line up with TRBD1. This CDR3 is built from 15 residues. The junction had 6 bases not matched to a gene; V was cut back by 1 base and J by 4 bases. Germline-derived CDR1 and CDR2 are SGHNT and YYREEE (reference sequence). The CDR3 region has the DNA TGTGCCAGCAGCTTGCCAGGGGGCCCGTTCTATGGCTACACCTTC. Protein product: CASSLPGGPFYGYTF. Full variable domain (outside the CDR3, taken from reference TRBV5-4 and TRBJ1-2): ETGVTQSPTHLIKTRGQQVTLRCSSQSGHNTVSWYQQALGQGPQFIFQYYREEENGRGNFPPRFSGLQFPNYSSELNVNALELDDSALYLCASSLPGGPFYGYTFGSGTRLTVV.

There are many counts of this clonotype. The chain carries TRBV5-1 and TRBJ2-7; possibly TRBD1 for D (5 bases). Per germline, CDR1 SGHRS and CDR2 YFSETQ. This CDR3 has 16 residues. Trimming removed 4 bases from V and 3 bases from J, with 20 bases in between. The CDR3 spells CASSPSPTDRVYEQYF. The DNA for the CDR3 is TGCGCCAGCAGCCCATCCCCAACCGACAGAGTCTACGAGCAGTACTTC.

This clonotype occurred many times. V is TRBV12-3 or TRBV12-4 and J is TRBJ1-2, with D unclear. CDR3 length: 13 residues. The V and J ends lost 1 base and 8 bases respectively, with 11 bases between them. In nucleotides, the CDR3 is TGTGCCAGCAGTTTAGGATGGAAGGGCGGCTACACCTTC. It yields the protein CASSLGWKGGYTF.

This clonotype was picked up many times. This sequence joins TRBV29-1 and TRBJ2-2, with a weak D call TRBD2 (6 bases). The V gene lost 6 bases and the J gene lost 6 bases, with 17 bases spanning the gap. The CDR3 is 14 amino acids. Germline V gene lookup returns CDR1 SQVTM and CDR2 ANQGSEA. CDR3 coding DNA: TGCAGCGTAACTTGGGGAGGTCAGCCCGGGGAGCTGTTTTTT. It specifies CSVTWGGQPGELFF.